This entry lists 11 T cell receptor beta chains sequenced from one sample in a study of response to subunit inactivated influenza vaccine. In TCRdb, the RT-PCR reads were re-called with MiXCR into one record per CDR3 protein. Among some 160,000 distinct CDR3 sequences, roughly a tenth were seen once, and the ten largest hold over 10%. The specimen comprised non-naive T cells sorted from PBMCs, sampled 40 to 50 days after vaccination. These receptors originate from a middle-aged man who received an inactivated influenza vaccine.

The V and J genes are TRBV19 and TRBJ2-6; D uncertain. Germline V gives CDR1 LNHDA, CDR2 SQIVND (reference sequence). The CDR3 runs to 15 residues. V lost 0 bases to trimming and J lost 0 bases, with 3 bases between them. The CDR3 DNA reads as TGTGCCAGTAGTATAGAGGCCTCTGGGGCCAACGTCCTGACTTTC. It encodes CASSIEASGANVLTF.

A few counts support this clonotype. A read error may be the cause here, since a much bigger clone is one base away. The chain couples TRBV7-2 to TRBJ2-7, with 7 bases fitting TRBD2. This CDR3 is built from 13 residues. Germline V gene sequence: CDR1 SGHTA, CDR2 FQGNSA. This chain's CDR3 is CANSLGRAYEQYF. The DNA for the CDR3 is TGTGCCAACAGCTTAGGGAGGGCCTACGAGCAGTACTTC. The whole variable domain, remainder taken from reference TRBV7-2 and TRBJ2-7, is GAGVSQSPSNKVTEKGKDVELRCDPISGHTALYWYRQSLGQGLEFLIYFQGNSAPDKSGLPSDRFSAERTGGSVSTLTIQRTQQEDSAVYLCANSLGRAYEQYFGPGTRLTVT.

This clonotype was detected only a few times. V gene TRBV5-1 combines with J gene TRBJ1-1; 8 nucleotides line up with TRBD1. The CDR3 length is 15 residues. Germline CDR1 is SGHRS and CDR2 is YFSETQ. The J segment lost 11 bases and the V segment lost 4 bases, leaving 16 bases of the junction unmatched. CDR3: CASSPSLGRGRNAFF. The CDR3 DNA follows: TGCGCCAGCAGCCCAAGCCTGGGCAGGGGGCGCAACGCTTTCTTT.

The chain is built from TRBV20-1 and TRBJ2-7; 12 nucleotides agree with TRBD2. This CDR3 has 17 residues. Germline trimming cut 0 bases from V and 5 bases from J; bases unmatched to any gene: 11. CDR1 and CDR2 from the germline V gene are DFQATT and SNEGSKA (reference sequence). Here the CDR3 DNA reads TGCAGTGCTAGAGATTTCCGGAGACTAGCGGGAGCTAACGAGCAGTACTTC. Translating it yields CSARDFRRLAGANEQYF.

This clonotype has at least ten counts. The rearrangement uses TRBV27 and TRBJ2-3; D possibly corresponds to TRBD2 (6 bases). Germline V gene sequence: CDR1 MNHEY, CDR2 SMNVEV (reference sequence). The CDR3 covers 13 residues. With 10 bases removed from V and 5 bases from J, the gap between germline ends came to 16 bases. The CDR3 DNA follows: TGTGCCACCGGTGGGACTTCAGAAGATACGCAGTATTTT. Amino acids: CATGGTSEDTQYF.

V usage is TRBV18 and J usage is TRBJ2-3; perhaps TRBD2 as D (5 bases). Trimming removed 6 bases at V and 4 bases at J, with 11 bases between. This CDR3 spans 13 amino acids. Per the germline V gene, CDR1 is KGHSH and CDR2 is LQKENI. The CDR3 nucleotides read TGTGCCAGCTCCCTGGGGAGCGCAGATACGCAGTATTTT. It translates to CASSLGSADTQYF. Complete variable domain (other parts from reference TRBV18 and TRBJ2-3): NAGVMQNPRHLVRRRGQEARLRCSPMKGHSHVYWYRQLPEEGLKFMVYLQKENIIDESGMPKERFSAEFPKEGPSILRIQQVVRGDSAAYFCASSLGSADTQYFGPGTRLTVL.

This clonotype occurred a few times. This sequence joins TRBV10-3 and TRBJ2-2; D gene ambiguous. Germline assignment: CDR1 ENHRY and CDR2 SYGVKD. This CDR3 contains 12 residues. V dropped 8 bases and J dropped 8 bases, with 12 bases sitting between them. As DNA, the CDR3 is TGTGCCATCTGGTCTGGAATTGGGGAGCTGTTTTTT. It encodes CAIWSGIGELFF.

Notes on this clonotype: This may come from a read error, since a much larger clone is one base off. V is TRBV20-1 and J is TRBJ2-7; 8 bases are shared with TRBD1. V shed 5 bases, J shed 6 bases, and the junction held 6 bases outside the gene matches. In germline, CDR1 is DFQATT, CDR2 SNEGSKA (reference sequence). The CDR3 is made up of 12 amino acids. In DNA form, the CDR3 reads TGCAGTGCTGGACAGGGAACCTGCGAGCAGTACTTC. Amino acid sequence: CSAGQGTCEQYF.

This clonotype was recorded at least ten times. The chain recombines TRBV10-3 with TRBJ2-1, with TRBD1 matching 9 bases. This CDR3 has 14 amino acids. V shed 6 bases and J 7 bases; nucleotides not matched to a gene: 7. Germline CDR1 is ENHRY and CDR2 is SYGVKD. The CDR3 DNA follows: TGTGCCATCAGACAGGGGGCCAGTTTTAATGAGCAGTTCTTC. It is translated as CAIRQGASFNEQFF.

At least ten counts were recorded for this clonotype. V is TRBV7-3 and J is TRBJ2-2, with unresolved D. The length of the CDR3 is 15 residues. Germline lookup yields CDR1 SGHTA and CDR2 FQGTGA. The V end was cut by 5 bases, the J end by 0 bases, with 10 bases between. The CDR3 spells CASSGTGSNTGELFF. CDR3 nucleotides: TGTGCCAGCAGCGGAACGGGTTCGAACACCGGGGAGCTGTTTTTT.

The table lists this clonotype with a few counts. The chain has TRBV7-9 and TRBJ2-7; 10 positions agree with TRBD1. The ends lost 0 bases at V and 1 base at J; junction bases unmatched: 3. The CDR3 runs to 16 residues. CDR1 is SEHNR and CDR2 is FQNEAQ in the germline V gene (reference sequence). CDR3 DNA: TGTGCCAGCAGCTTAGCGTTGGGACAGGGGTCCTACGAGCAGTACTTC. The encoded protein is CASSLALGQGSYEQYF.